This T cell receptor (beta chain) was captured by sequencing in a study of T-cell memory formation after mild COVID-19. For the study at large: The two donors had largely donor-specific TCR clusters. General study findings and limits: Memory cells collected pre-infection included some clones that later responded, suggesting cross-reactive memory joined. Clones that contracted from day 15 to 85 were balanced CD4/CD8, while later expanders leaned CD4+. There was no confirmation that second-wave clones peaking on day 37 were SARS-CoV-2 specific.

Comment on this clonotype: Its target is not known.

Germline V gene sequence: CDR1 MNHEY, CDR2 SVGEGT. Trimming cost V 5 bases and J 0 bases, with 11 bases left between them. The CDR3 extends over 15 amino acids. MiXCR was run by TCRdb on the 5' RACE reads, yielding one entry per CDR3 protein. The sample includes more than 300,000 distinct CDR3 sequences, about 20% of them seen just once. The chain is built from TRBV6-2 or TRBV6-3 and TRBJ1-5; no clear D gene. This clonotype originated in a man between 18 and 29 years old who had mild COVID-19 (a few samples of this study predate the infection). Cell type and time point are not known. The specimen sequenced was PBMCs or a T cell subset sorted from them (not recorded which). CDR3 residues: CASSAVRNSNQPQHF. For the CDR3, the DNA is TGTGCCAGCAGTGCCGTACGGAATAGCAATCAGCCCCAGCATTTT.